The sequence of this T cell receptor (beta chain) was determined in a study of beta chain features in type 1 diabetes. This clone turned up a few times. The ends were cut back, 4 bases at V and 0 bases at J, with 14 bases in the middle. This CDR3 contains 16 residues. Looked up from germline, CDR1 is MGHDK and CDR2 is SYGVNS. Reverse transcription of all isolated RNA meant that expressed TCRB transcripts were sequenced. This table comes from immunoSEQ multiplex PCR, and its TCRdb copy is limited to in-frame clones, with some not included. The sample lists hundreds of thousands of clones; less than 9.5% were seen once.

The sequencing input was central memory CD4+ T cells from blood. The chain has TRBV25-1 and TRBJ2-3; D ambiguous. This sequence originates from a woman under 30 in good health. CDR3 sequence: CASSVRGGPSTDTQYF. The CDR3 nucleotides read TGTGCCAGCAGTGTTCGTGGCGGCCCTAGCACAGATACGCAGTATTTT.